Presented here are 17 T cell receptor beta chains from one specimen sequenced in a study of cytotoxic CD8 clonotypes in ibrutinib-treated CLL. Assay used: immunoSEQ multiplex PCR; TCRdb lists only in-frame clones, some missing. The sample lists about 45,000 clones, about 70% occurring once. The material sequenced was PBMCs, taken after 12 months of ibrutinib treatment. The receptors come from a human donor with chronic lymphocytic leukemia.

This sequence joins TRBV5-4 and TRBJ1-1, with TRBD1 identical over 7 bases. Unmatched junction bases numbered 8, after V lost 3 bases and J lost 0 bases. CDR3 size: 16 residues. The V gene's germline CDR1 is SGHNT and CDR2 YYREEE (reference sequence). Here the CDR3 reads CASSSRAGGMNTEAFF. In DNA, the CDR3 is TGTGCCAGCAGCTCGAGGGCAGGGGGGATGAACACTGAAGCTTTCTTT.

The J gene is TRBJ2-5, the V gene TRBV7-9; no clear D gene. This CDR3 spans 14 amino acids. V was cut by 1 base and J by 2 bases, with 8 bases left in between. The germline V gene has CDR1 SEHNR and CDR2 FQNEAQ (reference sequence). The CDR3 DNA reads TGTGCCAGCAGCTTAGAGCGCGGACAAGAGACCCAGTACTTC. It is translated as CASSLERGQETQYF.

DNA of the CDR3: TGTGCCAGCAGCTTAGCCGCGATAAATGAAAAACTGTTTTTT. Its protein is CASSLAAINEKLFF. The J gene is TRBJ1-4, the V gene TRBV13; D unresolved. Germline values: CDR1 PRHDT, CDR2 FYEKMQ (reference sequence). This CDR3 comprises 14 residues. Trimming cost V 1 base and J 5 bases, with 8 bases left between them.

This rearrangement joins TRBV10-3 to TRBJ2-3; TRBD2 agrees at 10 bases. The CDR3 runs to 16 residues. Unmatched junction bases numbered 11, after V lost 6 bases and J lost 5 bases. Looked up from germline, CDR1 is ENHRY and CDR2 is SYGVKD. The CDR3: CAISDSGGAYRDTQYF. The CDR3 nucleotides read TGTGCCATCAGCGACAGCGGGGGGGCCTATAGAGATACGCAGTATTTT.

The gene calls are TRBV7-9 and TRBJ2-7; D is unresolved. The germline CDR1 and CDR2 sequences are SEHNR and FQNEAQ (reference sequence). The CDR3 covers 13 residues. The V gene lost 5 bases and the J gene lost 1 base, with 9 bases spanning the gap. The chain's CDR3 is CASSQSDSYEQYF. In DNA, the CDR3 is TGTGCCAGCAGCCAGTCGGATTCCTACGAGCAGTACTTC.

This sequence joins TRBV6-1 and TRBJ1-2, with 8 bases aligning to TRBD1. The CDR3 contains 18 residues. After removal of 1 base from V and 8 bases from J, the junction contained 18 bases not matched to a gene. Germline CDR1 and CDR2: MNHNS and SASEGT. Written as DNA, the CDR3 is TGTGCCAGCAGTGAAGGGAGTACCGGGACAGGATACGCGCGCGGCTACACCTTC. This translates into CASSEGSTGTGYARGYTF.

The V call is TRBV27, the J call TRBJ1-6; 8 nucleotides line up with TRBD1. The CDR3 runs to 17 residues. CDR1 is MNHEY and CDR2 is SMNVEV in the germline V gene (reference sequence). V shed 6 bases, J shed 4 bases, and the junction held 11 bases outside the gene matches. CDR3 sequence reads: CASSQFGTGVYNSPLHF. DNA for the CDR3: TGTGCCAGCAGCCAATTCGGGACAGGTGTATATAATTCACCCCTCCACTTT.

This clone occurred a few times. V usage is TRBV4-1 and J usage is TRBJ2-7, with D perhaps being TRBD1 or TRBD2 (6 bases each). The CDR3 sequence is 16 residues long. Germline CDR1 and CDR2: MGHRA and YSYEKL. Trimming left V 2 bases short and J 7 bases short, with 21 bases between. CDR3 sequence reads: CASSQPWGRGVTEQYF. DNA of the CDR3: TGCGCCAGCAGCCAACCCTGGGGGCGGGGAGTTACTGAGCAGTACTTC.

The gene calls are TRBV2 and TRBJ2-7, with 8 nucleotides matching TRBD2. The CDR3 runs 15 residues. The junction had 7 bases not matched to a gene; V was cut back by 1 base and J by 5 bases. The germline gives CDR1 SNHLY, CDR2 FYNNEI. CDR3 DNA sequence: TGTGCCAGCAGTGAAGGCGTGGGACTAGATCACGAGCAGTACTTC. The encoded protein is CASSEGVGLDHEQYF.

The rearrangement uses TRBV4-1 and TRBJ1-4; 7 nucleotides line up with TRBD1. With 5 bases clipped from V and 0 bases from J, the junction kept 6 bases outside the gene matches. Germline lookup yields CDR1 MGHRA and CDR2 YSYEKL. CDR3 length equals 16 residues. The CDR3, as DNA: TGCGCCAGCAGCGGGGGACAGCCGTCAACTAATGAAAAACTGTTTTTT. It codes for CASSGGQPSTNEKLFF.

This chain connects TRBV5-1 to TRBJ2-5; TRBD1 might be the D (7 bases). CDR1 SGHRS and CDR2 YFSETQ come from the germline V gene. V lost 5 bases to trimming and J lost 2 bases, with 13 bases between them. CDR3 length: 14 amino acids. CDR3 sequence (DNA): TGCGCCAGCAGTGGAGGGGGACAGCAAGAGACCCAGTACTTC. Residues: CASSGGGQQETQYF.

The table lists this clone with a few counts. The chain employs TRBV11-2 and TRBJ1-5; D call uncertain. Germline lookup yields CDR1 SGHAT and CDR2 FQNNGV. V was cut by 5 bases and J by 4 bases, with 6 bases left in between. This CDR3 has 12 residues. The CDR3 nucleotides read TGTGCCAGCAGCCTGTTTAATCAGCCCCAGCATTTT. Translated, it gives CASSLFNQPQHF.

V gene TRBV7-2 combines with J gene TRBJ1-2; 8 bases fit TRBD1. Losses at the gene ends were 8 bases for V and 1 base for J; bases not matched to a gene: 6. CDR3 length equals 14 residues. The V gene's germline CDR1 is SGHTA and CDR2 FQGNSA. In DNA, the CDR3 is TGTGCCAGCCCCCAGGACAGGGATAACTATGGCTACACCTTC. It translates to CASPQDRDNYGYTF.

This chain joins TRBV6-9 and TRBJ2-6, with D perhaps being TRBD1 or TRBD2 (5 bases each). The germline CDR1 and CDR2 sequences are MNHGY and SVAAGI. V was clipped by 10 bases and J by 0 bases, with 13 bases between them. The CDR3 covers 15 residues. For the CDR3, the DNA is TGTGCCATTCGGGGCGAGGGCTCTGGGGCCAACGTCCTGACTTTC. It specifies CAIRGEGSGANVLTF.

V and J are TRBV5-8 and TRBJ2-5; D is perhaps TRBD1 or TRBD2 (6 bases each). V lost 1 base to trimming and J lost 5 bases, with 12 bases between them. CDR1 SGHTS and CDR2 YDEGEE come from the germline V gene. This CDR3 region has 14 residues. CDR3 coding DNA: TGTGCCAGCAGCTTGAAGGGGGGCCTGGAGACCCAGTACTTC. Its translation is CASSLKGGLETQYF.

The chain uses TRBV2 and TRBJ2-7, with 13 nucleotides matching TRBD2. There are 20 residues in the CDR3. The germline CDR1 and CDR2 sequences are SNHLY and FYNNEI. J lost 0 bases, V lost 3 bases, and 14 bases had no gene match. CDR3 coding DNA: TGTGCCAGCAGTGACAGGGTTTACAGACTAGCGGGGGGTCTCTCCTACGAGCAGTACTTC. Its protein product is CASSDRVYRLAGGLSYEQYF. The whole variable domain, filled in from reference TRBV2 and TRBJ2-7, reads EPEVTQTPSHQVTQMGQEVILRCVPISNHLYFYWYRQILGQKVEFLVSFYNNEISEKSEIFDDQFSVERPDGSNFTLKIRSTKLEDSAMYFCASSDRVYRLAGGLSYEQYFGPGTRLTVT.

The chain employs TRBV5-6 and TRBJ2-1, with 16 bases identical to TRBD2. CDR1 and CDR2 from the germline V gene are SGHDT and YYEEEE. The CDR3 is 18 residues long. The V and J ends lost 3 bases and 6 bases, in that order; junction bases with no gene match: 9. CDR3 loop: CASSSKGLAGGPGNEQFF. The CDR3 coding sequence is TGTGCCAGCAGCTCGAAGGGACTAGCGGGGGGGCCCGGCAATGAGCAGTTCTTC.